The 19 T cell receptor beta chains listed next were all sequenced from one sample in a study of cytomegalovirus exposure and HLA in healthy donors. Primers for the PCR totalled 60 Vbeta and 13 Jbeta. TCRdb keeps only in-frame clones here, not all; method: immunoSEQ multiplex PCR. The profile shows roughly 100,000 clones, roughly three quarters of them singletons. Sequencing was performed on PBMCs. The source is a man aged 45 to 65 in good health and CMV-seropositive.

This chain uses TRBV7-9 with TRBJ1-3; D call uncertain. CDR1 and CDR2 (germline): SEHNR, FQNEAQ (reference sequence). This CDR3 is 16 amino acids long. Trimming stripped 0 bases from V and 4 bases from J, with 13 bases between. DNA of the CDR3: TGTGCCAGCAGCTTAGCTGGGCAGTATGCGGGAAACACCATATATTTT. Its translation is CASSLAGQYAGNTIYF.

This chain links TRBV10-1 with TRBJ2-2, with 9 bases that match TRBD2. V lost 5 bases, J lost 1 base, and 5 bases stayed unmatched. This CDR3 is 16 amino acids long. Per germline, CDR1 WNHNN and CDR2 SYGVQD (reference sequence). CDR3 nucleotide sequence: TGCGCCAGCAGTCCGAAAGCGGGAGGGAACACCGGGGAGCTGTTTTTT. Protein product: CASSPKAGGNTGELFF.

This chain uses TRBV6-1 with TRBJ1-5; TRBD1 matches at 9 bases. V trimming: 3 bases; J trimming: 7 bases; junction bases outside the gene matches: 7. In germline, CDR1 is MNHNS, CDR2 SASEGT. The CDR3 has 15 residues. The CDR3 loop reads CASSDTRQGGQPQHF. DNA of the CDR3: TGTGCCAGCAGTGACACAAGACAGGGGGGACAGCCCCAGCATTTT.

The CDR3 here is CASIGQGTTGELFF. CDR3 sequence (DNA): TGTGCCAGCATTGGACAGGGCACGACCGGGGAGCTGTTTTTT. The chain couples TRBV27 to TRBJ2-2, with 8 bases identical to TRBD1. The J segment lost 5 bases and the V segment lost 7 bases, leaving 6 bases of the junction unmatched. CDR1 is MNHEY and CDR2 is SMNVEV in the germline V gene (reference sequence). The CDR3 has 14 amino acids.

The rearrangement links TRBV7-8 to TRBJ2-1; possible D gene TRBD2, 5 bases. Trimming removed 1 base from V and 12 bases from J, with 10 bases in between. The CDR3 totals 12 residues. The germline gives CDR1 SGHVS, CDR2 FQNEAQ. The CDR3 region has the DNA TGTGCCAGCAGCTTAGTAGCGATGGCGCAGTTCTTC. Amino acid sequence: CASSLVAMAQFF.

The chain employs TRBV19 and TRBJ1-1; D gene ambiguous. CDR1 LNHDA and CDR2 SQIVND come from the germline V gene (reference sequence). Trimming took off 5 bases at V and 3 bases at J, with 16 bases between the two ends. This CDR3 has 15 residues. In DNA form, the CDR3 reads TGTGCCAGTAGTCCCCTCGGGAGGGCCGACACTGAAGCTTTCTTT. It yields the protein CASSPLGRADTEAFF.

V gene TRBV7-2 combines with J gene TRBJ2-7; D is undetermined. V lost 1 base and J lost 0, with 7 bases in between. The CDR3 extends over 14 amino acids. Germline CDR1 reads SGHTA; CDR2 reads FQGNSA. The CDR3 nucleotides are TGTGCCAGCAGCTTAGTGGGCAGCTCCTACGAGCAGTACTTC. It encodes CASSLVGSSYEQYF.

Written as DNA, the CDR3 is TGTGCCAGCAGCCAAGTGCGGCCGGGACAGGGTCCCCACGAGCAGTACTTC. As protein: CASSQVRPGQGPHEQYF. The rearrangement links TRBV4-2 to TRBJ2-7; 9 bases agree with TRBD1. CDR3 length: 17 amino acids. J was trimmed by 5 bases and V by 1 base; bases with no gene match: 12. The germline gives CDR1 LGHNA, CDR2 YNFKEQ.

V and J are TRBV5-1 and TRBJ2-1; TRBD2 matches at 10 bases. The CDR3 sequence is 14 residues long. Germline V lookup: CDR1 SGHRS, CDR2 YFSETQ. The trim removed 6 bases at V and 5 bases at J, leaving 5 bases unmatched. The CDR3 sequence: CASIKTSGHNEQFF. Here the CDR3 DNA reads TGCGCCAGCATTAAGACTAGCGGGCACAATGAGCAGTTCTTC.

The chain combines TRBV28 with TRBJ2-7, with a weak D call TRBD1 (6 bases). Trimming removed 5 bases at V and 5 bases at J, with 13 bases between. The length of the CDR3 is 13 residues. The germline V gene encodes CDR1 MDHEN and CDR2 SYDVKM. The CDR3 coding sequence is TGTGCCAGCAGTGTCTCGAACAGGGACGAGCAGTACTTC. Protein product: CASSVSNRDEQYF.

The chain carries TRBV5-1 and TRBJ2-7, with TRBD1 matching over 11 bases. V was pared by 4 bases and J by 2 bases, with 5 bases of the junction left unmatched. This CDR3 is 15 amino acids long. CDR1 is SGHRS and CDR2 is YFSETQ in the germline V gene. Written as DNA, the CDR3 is TGCGCCAGCAGCATCCCGGGACAGGGGGCCTACGAGCAGTACTTC. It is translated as CASSIPGQGAYEQYF.

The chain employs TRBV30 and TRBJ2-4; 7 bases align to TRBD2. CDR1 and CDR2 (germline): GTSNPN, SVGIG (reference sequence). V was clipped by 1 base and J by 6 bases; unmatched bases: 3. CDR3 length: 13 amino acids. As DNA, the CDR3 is TGTGCCTGGAGTGATTCGGGGGGAAACATTCAGTACTTC. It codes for CAWSDSGGNIQYF.

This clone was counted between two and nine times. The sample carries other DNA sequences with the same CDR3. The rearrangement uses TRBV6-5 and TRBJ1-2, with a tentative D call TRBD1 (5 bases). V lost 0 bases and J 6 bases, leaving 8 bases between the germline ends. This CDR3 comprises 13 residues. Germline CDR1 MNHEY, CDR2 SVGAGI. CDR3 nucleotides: TGTGCCAGCAGTTACTCGGGAGGGGATGGCTACACCTTC. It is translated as CASSYSGGDGYTF.

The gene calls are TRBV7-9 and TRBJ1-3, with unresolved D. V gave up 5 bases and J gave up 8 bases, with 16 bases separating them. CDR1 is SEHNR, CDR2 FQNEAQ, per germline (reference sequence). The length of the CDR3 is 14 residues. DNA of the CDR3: TGTGCCAGCAGCGTAGAACCTCAGTCAGACACCATATATTTT. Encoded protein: CASSVEPQSDTIYF.

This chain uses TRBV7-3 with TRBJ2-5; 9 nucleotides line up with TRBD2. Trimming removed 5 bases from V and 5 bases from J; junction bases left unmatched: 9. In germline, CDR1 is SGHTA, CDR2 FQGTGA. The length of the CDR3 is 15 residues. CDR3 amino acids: CASSVSGSRGETQYF. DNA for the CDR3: TGTGCCAGCAGCGTTAGCGGGAGTCGCGGTGAGACCCAGTACTTC.

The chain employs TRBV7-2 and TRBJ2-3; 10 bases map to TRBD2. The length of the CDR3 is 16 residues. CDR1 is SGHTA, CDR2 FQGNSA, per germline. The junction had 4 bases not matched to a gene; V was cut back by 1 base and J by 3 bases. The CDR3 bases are TGTGCCAGCAGCTTAGGCCTAGCGGGAGAAACAGATACGCAGTATTTT. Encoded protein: CASSLGLAGETDTQYF. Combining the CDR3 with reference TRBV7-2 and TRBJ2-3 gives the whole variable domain GAGVSQSPSNKVTEKGKDVELRCDPISGHTALYWYRQSLGQGLEFLIYFQGNSAPDKSGLPSDRFSAERTGGSVSTLTIQRTQQEDSAVYLCASSLGLAGETDTQYFGPGTRLTVL.

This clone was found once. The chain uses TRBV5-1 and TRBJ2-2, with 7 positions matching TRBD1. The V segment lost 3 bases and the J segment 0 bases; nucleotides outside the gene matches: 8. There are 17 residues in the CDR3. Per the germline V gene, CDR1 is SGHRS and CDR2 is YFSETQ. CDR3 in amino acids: CASSSGQAYANTGELFF. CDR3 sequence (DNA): TGCGCCAGCAGCTCCGGACAGGCTTACGCGAACACCGGGGAGCTGTTTTTT.

This CDR3 is CAISVHRENEQFF. DNA of the CDR3: TGTGCCATCAGTGTCCACAGGGAAAATGAGCAGTTCTTC. This chain links TRBV10-3 with TRBJ2-1; D is possibly TRBD1 (6 bases). Germline lookup yields CDR1 ENHRY and CDR2 SYGVKD. V lost 4 bases to trimming and J lost 7 bases, with 11 bases between them. The CDR3 contains 13 residues.

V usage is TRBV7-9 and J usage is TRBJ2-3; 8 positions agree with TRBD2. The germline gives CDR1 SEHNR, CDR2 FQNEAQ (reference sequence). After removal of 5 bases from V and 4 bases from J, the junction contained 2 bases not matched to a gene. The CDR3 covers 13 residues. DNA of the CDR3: TGTGCCAGCAGCCCTAGCGGGTCAGATACGCAGTATTTT. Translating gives CASSPSGSDTQYF.